Below are 4 T cell receptor beta chains sequenced from a single sample in a study of blood T cells in healthy people across ages. A second PCR of 7 to 11 cycles used a sample-barcoded 5' primer and a J-beta primer mix. TCRdb ran MiXCR on the 5' RACE reads and lists one entry per CDR3 protein. The profile covers around 710,000 distinct CDR3 sequences, with around 46% appearing a single time and 20% to 25% taken by the ten largest. The sequenced sample was blood. The source of these receptors is a woman in her fifties or sixties in good health.

V gene TRBV20-1 combines with J gene TRBJ1-4; tentatively, D is TRBD1 (5 bases). Deletions cut 4 bases from V and 2 bases from J, with 8 bases between. The CDR3 spans 13 residues. The V gene's germline CDR1 is DFQATT and CDR2 SNEGSKA (reference sequence). Here the CDR3 reads CSATGPTNEKLFF. Written as DNA, the CDR3 is TGCAGTGCTACAGGGCCCACTAATGAAAAACTGTTTTTT.

There are a few counts of this clonotype. The V gene is TRBV28, the J gene TRBJ2-7; 10 nucleotides match TRBD2. Germline loops: CDR1 MDHEN, CDR2 SYDVKM. Unmatched junction bases numbered 5, after V lost 6 bases and J lost 0 bases. This CDR3 region has 15 residues. DNA for the CDR3: TGTGCCAGCAGCATACTAGCGGGATCCTCCTACGAGCAGTACTTC. Translation gives CASSILAGSSYEQYF.

The chain joins TRBV2 to TRBJ2-7; TRBD1 agrees at 9 bases. Germline lookup yields CDR1 SNHLY and CDR2 FYNNEI. This CDR3 has 16 residues. V dropped 0 bases and J dropped 3; count of bases not matched to a gene: 6. The CDR3 is CASSEARDREYYEQYF. The CDR3 bases are TGTGCCAGCAGTGAAGCCAGGGACAGGGAGTACTACGAGCAGTACTTC.

V usage is TRBV20-1 and J usage is TRBJ2-7, with TRBD2 matching 11 bases. CDR3 length equals 17 residues. Germline lookup yields CDR1 DFQATT and CDR2 SNEGSKA (reference sequence). The V gene end was trimmed by 4 bases and the J gene end by 4 bases; junction bases not matched to a gene: 15. In DNA, the CDR3 is TGCAGTGCTAAATCTAACGGGGCTAGCGGGAGGTGGTACGAGCAGTACTTC. Protein product: CSAKSNGASGRWYEQYF.